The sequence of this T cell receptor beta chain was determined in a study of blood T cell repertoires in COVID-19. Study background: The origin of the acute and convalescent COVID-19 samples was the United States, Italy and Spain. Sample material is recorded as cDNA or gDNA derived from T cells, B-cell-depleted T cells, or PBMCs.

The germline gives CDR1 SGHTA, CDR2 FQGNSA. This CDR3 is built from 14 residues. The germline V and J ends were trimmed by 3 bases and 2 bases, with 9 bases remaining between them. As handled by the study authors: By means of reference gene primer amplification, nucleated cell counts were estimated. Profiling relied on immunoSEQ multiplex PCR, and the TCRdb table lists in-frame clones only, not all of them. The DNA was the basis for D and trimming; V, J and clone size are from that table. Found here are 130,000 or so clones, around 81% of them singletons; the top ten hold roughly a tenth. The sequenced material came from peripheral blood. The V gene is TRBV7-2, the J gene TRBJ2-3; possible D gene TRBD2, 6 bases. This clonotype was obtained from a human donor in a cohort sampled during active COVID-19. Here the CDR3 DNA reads TGTGCCAGCAGCTTTGGGGGGAACACAGATACGCAGTATTTT. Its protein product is CASSFGGNTDTQYF. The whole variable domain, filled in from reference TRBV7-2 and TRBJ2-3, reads GAGVSQSPSNKVTEKGKDVELRCDPISGHTALYWYRQSLGQGLEFLIYFQGNSAPDKSGLPSDRFSAERTGGSVSTLTIQRTQQEDSAVYLCASSFGGNTDTQYFGPGTRLTVL.